This section outlines one T cell receptor (beta chain) sequence together with its context. This entry belongs to a study of shared clonotypes between healthy human individuals. Germline CDR1 is SNHLY and CDR2 is FYNNEI. The length of the CDR3 is 16 residues. Trimming shortened V by 1 base and J by 2 bases, and 12 bases separated the two germline ends. The naive CD8 population came from CD45RO-negative cells selected for CCR7, without terminally differentiated effector memory CD45RA+ cells. Replicate PCRs run on sorted subsets employed 200 ng DNA, 30,000 to 35,000 T cell genomes. The method was immunoSEQ multiplex PCR; TCRdb's version includes in-frame clones alone and lacks a portion of them. The data contain about 2 million clones, less than 95% of them singletons.

The sequence came from a man between 18 and 29 years old in good health. Sequencing used naive CD8+ T cells sorted from blood. The V call is TRBV2, the J call TRBJ2-1; D may be TRBD2 (5 bases). CDR3 DNA: TGTGCCAGCAGTGAAGGGCTAGCCGACACCTACAATGAGCAGTTCTTC. As protein: CASSEGLADTYNEQFF.